This T cell receptor beta chain was sequenced during a study of cytomegalovirus exposure and HLA in healthy donors. Overall study: From some 180 million T cells, an earlier analysis saw 90 million to 130 million unique TCR beta sequences.

Per the germline V gene, CDR1 is MNHEY and CDR2 is SVGAGI. This CDR3 has 14 residues. The V and J ends lost 5 bases and 2 bases, in that order; junction bases with no gene match: 4. Study-wide findings and caveats: In all likelihood, a cluster of highly shared sequence variants was a sequencing artifact. Per a later analysis, HLA-associated TCR beta chains showed more clonal expansion than other, equally common TCR beta chains. Donors were assumed by presence/absence analyses to have roughly uniform sequencing depth.

PCR involved 60 Vbeta and 13 Jbeta primers. Assay used: immunoSEQ multiplex PCR; TCRdb lists only in-frame clones, some missing. Among 65,000 to 85,000 clones, 65% to 70% were seen once, and the ten largest hold about 15%. Turning to this clone: Its antigen remains unidentified.

Sequencing input: PBMCs. This sequence joins TRBV6-5 and TRBJ1-2; 8 bases agree with TRBD1. This TCR came from a male donor in good health and CMV-seropositive. DNA for the CDR3: TGTGCCAGCAGTAGCCGACAGGGGAACTATGGCTACACCTTC. The encoded protein is CASSSRQGNYGYTF.